This T cell receptor (beta chain) originates from a study of cytomegalovirus exposure and HLA in healthy donors. Findings and limits, study-wide: Rare sequences made up most TCRs, while some public TCRs were found in many donors. Through in vitro validation, three CMV-associated chains were shown to be specific for CMV antigens.

Separate from the roughly 670-subject first cohort, the approximately 130-subject validation cohort was the one that the donors belonged to. As for this clone: Its specificity is not known.

This table comes from immunoSEQ multiplex PCR, and its TCRdb copy is limited to in-frame clones, with some not included. Altogether about 98,000 clones are present, 87% being singletons, with the ten largest covering approximately 6.3%. CDR1 SGHAT and CDR2 FQNNGV come from the germline V gene. V was clipped by 1 base and J by 2 bases; unmatched bases: 6. This CDR3 contains 16 residues. The sample taken for sequencing was PBMCs. This receptor was identified in a man between 18 and 29 years old in good health and CMV-seropositive. The genes are TRBV11-2 and TRBJ2-5; 8 bases match TRBD2. CDR3 amino acids: CASSLGAGALQETQYF. Written as DNA, the CDR3 is TGTGCCAGCAGCTTAGGAGCGGGGGCGCTACAAGAGACCCAGTACTTC.